Each of the 25 T cell receptor beta chains below was sequenced from the same sample in a study of cytomegalovirus exposure and HLA in healthy donors. TCRdb's copy holds only in-frame clones and misses some; the assay was immunoSEQ multiplex PCR. There are approximately 230,000 clones in the sample; roughly 87% occur only once, and about 12% lies in the top ten. Sequenced material: PBMCs. The receptors originated from a young man in good health and CMV-seropositive.

CDR3 DNA sequence: TGTGCCAGCAGTCTTAGCGGGAGGAGCAACGAGCAGTACTTC. Protein: CASSLSGRSNEQYF. The genes are TRBV2 and TRBJ2-7, with 10 bases fitting TRBD2. CDR3 size: 14 residues. Germline CDR1 reads SNHLY; CDR2 reads FYNNEI. Trimming at V came to 5 bases and at J to 5 bases, leaving 6 bases not matched to a gene.

This chain connects TRBV19 to TRBJ2-7; the D is unclear. CDR3 length: 14 residues. Germline CDR1 is LNHDA and CDR2 is SQIVND (reference sequence). V shed 7 bases and J shed 0 bases, with 13 bases lying between them. CDR3 DNA sequence: TGTGCCAGTACCGCAACCGATAACTCCTACGAGCAGTACTTC. It translates to CASTATDNSYEQYF.

The chain links TRBV28 to TRBJ2-7, with D possibly being TRBD1 (5 bases). V was shortened by 7 bases and J by 0 bases, with 10 bases between the two germline ends. Germline CDR1 MDHEN, CDR2 SYDVKM. The CDR3 has 13 amino acids. CDR3 residues: CASTRQSSYEQYF. Here the CDR3 DNA reads TGTGCCAGCACTCGACAGTCCTCCTACGAGCAGTACTTC.

V and J are TRBV7-2 and TRBJ2-7; 10 bases agree with TRBD2. The CDR3 consists of 14 residues. V was clipped by 3 bases and J by 4 bases; unmatched bases: 3. The V gene's germline CDR1 is SGHTA and CDR2 FQGNSA. The CDR3 coding sequence is TGTGCCAGCAGCTTTACTAGCGGGGTGTACGAGCAGTACTTC. Its translation is CASSFTSGVYEQYF.

The chain has TRBV27 and TRBJ2-2; D might be TRBD2 (5 bases). Germline lookup yields CDR1 MNHEY and CDR2 SMNVEV (reference sequence). The V end was cut by 4 bases, the J end by 6 bases, with 15 bases between. The CDR3 is 15 amino acids. The CDR3 region is CASSSPSSSAGELFF. As DNA, the CDR3 is TGTGCCAGCAGTTCGCCTAGCTCGTCGGCCGGGGAGCTGTTTTTT.

The genes are TRBV5-1 and TRBJ2-6; D is uncertain. This CDR3 has 17 residues. V was clipped by 0 bases and J by 0 bases, with 10 bases between them. Germline CDR1 is SGHRS and CDR2 is YFSETQ. CDR3 sequence: CASSLGHPTSGANVLTF. In DNA form, the CDR3 reads TGCGCCAGCAGCTTGGGGCACCCAACCTCTGGGGCCAACGTCCTGACTTTC.

This clone appeared once. V is TRBV19 and J is TRBJ1-5; 9 bases fit TRBD1. The V and J ends lost 4 bases and 3 bases, in that order; junction bases with no gene match: 10. This CDR3 contains 17 residues. Germline V gene data show CDR1 as LNHDA and CDR2 as SQIVND (reference sequence). CDR3 bases: TGTGCCAGTAGTACCCGGACAGGGGATTTGTCCAATCAGCCCCAGCATTTT. Protein: CASSTRTGDLSNQPQHF.

V and J are TRBV11-3 and TRBJ1-1, with no clear D. The CDR3 loop spans 13 amino acids. With 6 bases removed from V and 4 bases from J, the gap between germline ends came to 12 bases. The germline V gene encodes CDR1 SGHNT and CDR2 YENEEA. CDR3 region: CASSRTTGTEAFF. Written as DNA, the CDR3 is TGTGCCAGCAGTCGGACTACCGGCACTGAAGCTTTCTTT.

The rearrangement uses TRBV5-1 and TRBJ2-1, with D tentatively TRBD1 or TRBD2 (7 bases each). CDR3 length: 14 amino acids. V was clipped by 1 base and J by 8 bases, with 13 bases between them. Looked up from germline, CDR1 is SGHRS and CDR2 is YFSETQ. CDR3 sequence: CASSLPAGGDEQFF. DNA for the CDR3: TGCGCCAGCAGCTTGCCGGCAGGGGGGGATGAGCAGTTCTTC.

The chain couples TRBV2 to TRBJ2-5, with 8 bases lining up with TRBD2. V shed 10 bases and J 5 bases; nucleotides not matched to a gene: 6. The germline V gene has CDR1 SNHLY and CDR2 FYNNEI. The length of the CDR3 is 12 residues. For the CDR3, the DNA is TGTGCCACCGGGGGGGGACTGGAGACCCAGTACTTC. Translating it yields CATGGGLETQYF.

This clone turned up a few times. V is TRBV19 and J is TRBJ1-1; no firm D call. The CDR3 contains 14 residues. V dropped 0 bases and J dropped 0 bases, with 5 bases sitting between them. Germline V gene lookup returns CDR1 LNHDA and CDR2 SQIVND (reference sequence). For the CDR3, the DNA is TGTGCCAGTAGTATAGAGGTTGTGAACACTGAAGCTTTCTTT. Protein product: CASSIEVVNTEAFF.

The J gene is TRBJ2-7, the V gene TRBV6-5; D call uncertain. In germline, CDR1 is MNHEY, CDR2 SVGAGI. V lost 0 bases and J lost 3, with 12 bases in between. This CDR3 is 15 amino acids long. The DNA of the CDR3 is TGTGCCAGCAGTTACTCCACGCTACAGCTCTACGAGCAGTACTTC. This gives the protein CASSYSTLQLYEQYF.

This rearrangement joins TRBV5-1 to TRBJ2-5; a weak D match, TRBD1 (5 bases). The CDR3 loop spans 14 amino acids. CDR1 and CDR2 (germline): SGHRS, YFSETQ. V lost 7 bases to trimming and J lost 4 bases, with 17 bases between them. CDR3 nucleotide sequence: TGCGCCAGCTCCGTTTTAGGGGATCGAGAGACCCAGTACTTC. Translating gives CASSVLGDRETQYF. Full variable domain (rest looked up from reference TRBV5-1 and TRBJ2-5): KAGVTQTPRYLIKTRGQQVTLSCSPISGHRSVSWYQQTPGQGLQFLFEYFSETQRNKGNFPGRFSGRQFSNSRSEMNVSTLELGDSALYLCASSVLGDRETQYFGPGTRLLVL.

The chain has TRBV7-9 and TRBJ2-7; D remains unclear. V shed 2 bases and J shed 3 bases, with 11 bases lying between them. The CDR3 has 14 amino acids. The germline V gene has CDR1 SEHNR and CDR2 FQNEAQ (reference sequence). In nucleotides, the CDR3 is TGTGCCAGCAGCTTAAGCCGGCAGGTCTACGAGCAGTACTTC. Translation: CASSLSRQVYEQYF.

This chain links TRBV7-2 with TRBJ2-2; 9 bases match TRBD1. CDR1 SGHTA and CDR2 FQGNSA come from the germline V gene. Germline trimming cut 2 bases from V and 2 bases from J; bases unmatched to any gene: 6. The CDR3 sequence is 17 residues long. CDR3 coding DNA: TGTGCCAGCAGCTTAACCGGGACAGGGTATAACACCGGGGAGCTGTTTTTT. Translating gives CASSLTGTGYNTGELFF.

V gene TRBV7-9 combines with J gene TRBJ1-2; perhaps TRBD1 as D (6 bases). Germline values: CDR1 SEHNR, CDR2 FQNEAQ (reference sequence). V was clipped by 5 bases and J by 3 bases, with 16 bases between them. CDR3 size: 15 residues. The CDR3 sequence: CASSTTGTRDYGYTF. The CDR3 DNA reads TGTGCCAGCAGCACAACAGGGACCAGGGACTATGGCTACACCTTC. Filled out from reference TRBV7-9 and TRBJ1-2, the complete variable domain reads DTGVSQNPRHKITKRGQNVTFRCDPISEHNRLYWYRQTLGQGPEFLTYFQNEAQLEKSRLLSDRFSAERPKGSFSTLEIQRTEQGDSAMYLCASSTTGTRDYGYTFGSGTRLTVV.

The chain recombines TRBV5-1 with TRBJ2-7; D ambiguous. The V gene lost 4 bases and the J gene lost 5 bases, with 10 bases spanning the gap. The CDR3 consists of 12 residues. Germline V gene data show CDR1 as SGHRS and CDR2 as YFSETQ. CDR3 coding DNA: TGCGCCAGCAGCCCCTCCGAACACGAGCAGTACTTC. This codes for CASSPSEHEQYF.

This rearrangement joins TRBV7-3 to TRBJ2-1; D gene uncertain. Germline assignment: CDR1 SGHTA and CDR2 FQGTGA. The CDR3 is made up of 16 amino acids. Deletions cut 1 base from V and 4 bases from J, with 14 bases between. The CDR3 reads CASSLMVGPTYNEQFF. The DNA of the CDR3 is TGTGCCAGCAGCTTAATGGTCGGGCCGACATACAATGAGCAGTTCTTC.

The chain is built from TRBV29-1 and TRBJ2-5; D may be TRBD1 or TRBD2 (6 bases each). V gave up 3 bases and J gave up 5 bases, with 16 bases separating them. Germline lookup yields CDR1 SQVTM and CDR2 ANQGSEA. CDR3 length: 14 residues. In DNA form, the CDR3 reads TGCAGCGTTGAGCGTATCGGGGGCGAGGAGACCCAGTACTTC. This gives the protein CSVERIGGEETQYF.

V and J are TRBV19 and TRBJ1-1; D perhaps matches TRBD1 (6 bases). V shed 4 bases and J shed 0 bases, with 6 bases lying between them. Germline CDR1 reads LNHDA; CDR2 reads SQIVND (reference sequence). CDR3 length: 13 residues. The CDR3 nucleotides are TGTGCCAGTAGTAGGACAGTGAACACTGAAGCTTTCTTT. Translation: CASSRTVNTEAFF.

The J gene is TRBJ2-7, the V gene TRBV4-1; 9 bases agree with TRBD1. Germline V gives CDR1 MGHRA, CDR2 YSYEKL. Unmatched junction bases numbered 7, after V lost 4 bases and J lost 3 bases. CDR3 length equals 15 residues. The CDR3 nucleotides read TGCGCCAGCAGCCTTAGAGGGGACAGGGTCTACGAGCAGTACTTC. The encoded protein is CASSLRGDRVYEQYF.

The genes are TRBV19 and TRBJ2-1, with unresolved D. This CDR3 is built from 15 residues. V lost 2 bases, J lost 9 bases, and 17 bases lay in between. Germline CDR1 reads LNHDA; CDR2 reads SQIVND (reference sequence). DNA for the CDR3: TGTGCCAGTAGTATATCCTTTCAGACCTTGGGTGAGCAGTTCTTC. This codes for CASSISFQTLGEQFF.

The gene calls are TRBV4-1 and TRBJ1-5; D is perhaps TRBD1 (6 bases). The germline V gene encodes CDR1 MGHRA and CDR2 YSYEKL. V lost 4 bases and J 0 bases, leaving 13 bases between the germline ends. The CDR3 contains 16 residues. This chain's CDR3 is CASSRGQLDSNQPQHF. The CDR3 DNA follows: TGCGCCAGCAGCCGCGGACAGCTGGATAGCAATCAGCCCCAGCATTTT.

This clone came up a few times. The rearrangement joins TRBV6-1 to TRBJ1-2, with a tentative D call TRBD1 (5 bases). Germline CDR1 reads MNHNS; CDR2 reads SASEGT. V lost 0 bases and J 4 bases, leaving 12 bases between the germline ends. The CDR3 extends over 15 amino acids. The CDR3 DNA reads as TGTGCCAGCAGTGAAGCGATGGGACGGTTCTATGGCTACACCTTC. It encodes CASSEAMGRFYGYTF.

The CDR3 protein is CASSVATTDTDTQYF. CDR3 coding DNA: TGTGCCAGCAGCGTAGCTACGACAGACACAGATACGCAGTATTTT. V and J are TRBV9 and TRBJ2-3, with D possibly matching TRBD1 (5 bases). Germline lookup yields CDR1 SGDLS and CDR2 YYNGEE. Trimming pared 0 bases from V and 2 bases from J, leaving 10 bases between. This CDR3 has 15 residues.